Below, 26 T cell receptor beta chains from the same sample are listed, as sequenced in a study of identical twins. TCRdb re-called the 5' RACE reads through MiXCR, storing one row per CDR3 protein. The repertoire has 1.5 million to 2 million distinct CDR3 sequences, less than 35% of them found once; the top ten carry under 0.35%. The sample consisted of cord blood. The source of these receptors is a newborn girl in good health.

Concerning this clonotype itself: One end of the junction does not line up with germline, which may come from a read error. The gene calls are TRBV5-6 and TRBJ1-2, with unresolved D. Germline lookup yields CDR1 SGHDT and CDR2 YYEEEE. The CDR3 length is 14 residues. CDR3 in DNA: TGTGCCGGCAGCTTGGTGGGGTACGACTATGGCTACACCTTC. This encodes CAGSLVGYDYGYTF. The whole variable domain, filled in from reference TRBV5-6 and TRBJ1-2, reads DAGVTQSPTHLIKTRGQQVTLRCSPKSGHDTVSWYQQALGQGPQFIFQYYEEEERQRGNFPDRFSGHQFPNYSSELNVNALLLGDSALYLCAGSLVGYDYGYTFGSGTRLTVV.

A few counts support this clonotype. The rearrangement joins TRBV6-7 to TRBJ2-4; the D gene is possibly TRBD2 (6 bases). TRBV6-7 is an ORF, and what it does is uncertain. V was trimmed by 0 bases and J by 1 base, leaving 13 bases between them. This CDR3 is built from 17 residues. CDR3 loop: CASSYSRRRAAKNIQYF. The CDR3 DNA sequence: TGTGCCAGCAGTTACTCGAGACGGAGGGCCGCCAAAAACATTCAGTACTTC.

CDR3 in amino acids: CASSQESRHPDTQYF. The CDR3 bases are TGTGCCAGCAGCCAAGAGTCCAGGCACCCGGATACGCAGTATTTT. The rearrangement joins TRBV4-2 to TRBJ2-3, with unresolved D. The germline gives CDR1 LGHNA, CDR2 YNFKEQ. The CDR3 is 15 residues long. Trimming stripped 0 bases from V and 6 bases from J, with 13 bases between.

This clonotype was counted only a few times. V and J are TRBV5-1 and TRBJ2-2, with D maybe TRBD2 (6 bases). The germline V gene encodes CDR1 SGHRS and CDR2 YFSETQ. V was shortened by 1 base and J by 3 bases, with 13 bases between the two germline ends. The CDR3 has 16 amino acids. CDR3 bases: TGCGCCAGCAGCTTGAGCACTACGGGAGACACCGGGGAGCTGTTTTTT. Translation gives CASSLSTTGDTGELFF.

This clonotype was seen a handful of times. The gene calls are TRBV6-2 or TRBV6-3 and TRBJ2-7; tentatively, D is TRBD1 (5 bases). CDR3 length equals 15 residues. Germline lookup yields CDR1 MNHEY and CDR2 SVGEGT. V lost 0 bases to trimming and J lost 7 bases, with 16 bases between them. CDR3: CASSYSRQSYNEQYF. CDR3 DNA sequence: TGTGCCAGCAGTTACTCCAGACAGTCCTATAATGAGCAGTACTTC.

Only a few counts were recorded for this clonotype. This chain joins TRBV12-3 or TRBV12-4 and TRBJ2-7; no firm D call. The CDR3 runs 13 residues. Trimming removed 1 base from V and 6 bases from J, with 10 bases in between. In DNA, the CDR3 is TGTGCCAGCAGTTTAGGGGCCCTCGCCGAGCAGTACTTC. Translating it yields CASSLGALAEQYF.

This chain connects TRBV2 to TRBJ2-1; 8 nucleotides align to TRBD2. The CDR3 has 16 residues. Germline loops: CDR1 SNHLY, CDR2 FYNNEI. With V trimmed by 6 bases and J by 7 bases, 14 bases remained unmatched. This CDR3 is CASRVEGRAGANEQFF. The CDR3 DNA is TGTGCCAGCAGGGTCGAGGGACGAGCGGGGGCAAATGAGCAGTTCTTC.

The J gene is TRBJ2-1, the V gene TRBV14; D may correspond to TRBD1 or TRBD2 (6 bases each). The germline V gene has CDR1 SGHDN and CDR2 FVKESK. The V and J ends lost 4 bases and 4 bases respectively, with 14 bases between them. The CDR3 is 15 amino acids. The CDR3 region has the DNA TGTGCCAGCAGCCCCCCCGGGGGCCCATACAATGAGCAGTTCTTC. It is translated as CASSPPGGPYNEQFF.

The chain has TRBV20-1 and TRBJ1-1; D ambiguous. This CDR3 has 14 residues. Trimming shortened V by 5 bases and J by 1 base, and 14 bases separated the two germline ends. From germline, CDR1 is DFQATT and CDR2 SNEGSKA (reference sequence). CDR3 sequence reads: CSAPLGLANTEAFF. The CDR3 nucleotides are TGCAGTGCTCCCTTAGGGCTGGCGAACACTGAAGCTTTCTTT.

The V call is TRBV7-7, the J call TRBJ2-2; D might be TRBD1 (6 bases). V lost 6 bases and J 5 bases, leaving 10 bases between the germline ends. The CDR3 sequence is 13 residues long. Germline CDR1 and CDR2: SSHAT and FNYEAQ (reference sequence). DNA of the CDR3: TGTGCCAGCAGTAGACAGGAAACCGGGGAGCTGTTTTTT. Protein: CASSRQETGELFF.

This chain uses TRBV6-5 with TRBJ2-6; no clear D gene. This CDR3 is built from 15 residues. Germline V CDR1 and CDR2: MNHEY, SVGAGI. V was cut by 6 bases and J by 0 bases, with 9 bases left in between. CDR3 bases: TGTGCCAGCAGCCCAACCAACTCTGGGGCCAACGTCCTGACTTTC. Its translation: CASSPTNSGANVLTF.

This clonotype has a handful of counts. The J gene is TRBJ2-3, the V gene TRBV5-1; no clear D. CDR1 is SGHRS, CDR2 YFSETQ, per germline. The CDR3 is 14 residues long. V lost 2 bases to trimming and J lost 4 bases, with 11 bases between them. CDR3 sequence reads: CASSFWPSSDTQYF. DNA of the CDR3: TGCGCCAGCAGCTTCTGGCCCTCGTCAGATACGCAGTATTTT.

A few counts support this clonotype. The genes are TRBV28 and TRBJ2-4; TRBD1 matches at 8 bases. The DNA end is a closer match to TRBJ2-5, so the J assignment may be wrong. Germline V CDR1 and CDR2: MDHEN, SYDVKM. This CDR3 contains 13 residues. DNA of the CDR3: TGTGCCAGCAGTAACAGGGGGAGGGAGACCCAGTACTTC. It encodes CASSNRGRETQYF.

In this sample, this clonotype turned up a few times. This rearrangement joins TRBV20-1 to TRBJ1-5; D is ambiguous. Trimming pared 0 bases from V and 3 bases from J, leaving 6 bases between. Looked up from germline, CDR1 is DFQATT and CDR2 is SNEGSKA (reference sequence). The CDR3 totals 13 residues. The CDR3 is CSARDQTNQPQHF. CDR3 nucleotides: TGCAGTGCTAGAGATCAGACCAATCAGCCCCAGCATTTT.

This chain links TRBV19 with TRBJ1-4; D gene unclear. The ends were cut back, 7 bases at V and 10 bases at J, with 22 bases in the middle. Germline values: CDR1 LNHDA, CDR2 SQIVND (reference sequence). The CDR3 is made up of 15 amino acids. CDR3 bases: TGTGCCAGTACCCTAGGCGGGAATTTACGCGGAAAACTGTTTTTT. It yields the protein CASTLGGNLRGKLFF.

The chain joins TRBV6-1 to TRBJ1-5; TRBD1 might be the D (6 bases). The V gene's germline CDR1 is MNHNS and CDR2 SASEGT. CDR3 length equals 14 residues. The V and J ends lost 11 bases and 0 bases respectively, with 14 bases between them. CDR3 sequence (DNA): TGTGCCGGGCGGGACAACCTTAGCAATCAGCCCCAGCATTTT. This codes for CAGRDNLSNQPQHF.

This sequence joins TRBV28 and TRBJ2-1; no definite D call. The CDR3 spans 17 residues. Trimming left V 2 bases short and J 5 bases short, with 19 bases between. Germline V lookup: CDR1 MDHEN, CDR2 SYDVKM. Here the CDR3 reads CASSLIRPITNHNEQFF. CDR3 coding DNA: TGTGCCAGCAGTTTAATTCGGCCCATCACTAACCACAATGAGCAGTTCTTC.

This clonotype was observed many times. The chain employs TRBV12-3 or TRBV12-4 and TRBJ2-7, with D tentatively TRBD2 (6 bases). CDR3 size: 15 residues. Between the trimmed V and J ends, which lost 6 bases and 4 bases, there was a span of 19 bases. CDR3 region: CASSPEGGEYYEQYF. DNA of the CDR3: TGTGCCAGCAGCCCCGAGGGCGGGGAATATTACGAGCAGTACTTC.

In its sample, this clonotype was seen a few times. This rearrangement joins TRBV10-3 to TRBJ2-3; TRBD1 matches at 9 bases. CDR3 length: 13 residues. Germline V gene data show CDR1 as ENHRY and CDR2 as SYGVKD. Unmatched junction bases numbered 4, after V lost 8 bases and J lost 4 bases. The CDR3 bases are TGTGCCATCGGTGGACAGGGGCCAGATACGCAGTATTTT. Protein: CAIGGQGPDTQYF.

V and J are TRBV9 and TRBJ2-3, with 7 bases identical to TRBD2. Trimming at V came to 0 bases and at J to 4 bases, leaving 2 bases not matched to a gene. From germline, CDR1 is SGDLS and CDR2 YYNGEE. There are 14 residues in the CDR3. The CDR3 region is CASSVATSADTQYF. The CDR3 DNA is TGTGCCAGCAGCGTAGCTACTAGCGCAGATACGCAGTATTTT.

The table lists this clonotype with a few counts. The J gene is TRBJ2-3, the V gene TRBV5-6, with D hard to call. CDR3 size: 15 residues. V lost 4 bases to trimming and J lost 0 bases, with 12 bases between them. Germline values: CDR1 SGHDT, CDR2 YYEEEE. CDR3 protein: CASSPGTQSTDTQYF. In DNA, the CDR3 is TGTGCCAGCAGCCCTGGCACACAGAGCACAGATACGCAGTATTTT.

This clonotype was seen a handful of times. The chain couples TRBV6-1 to TRBJ2-5, with 10 bases fitting TRBD1. The J call is uncertain, as TRBJ2-7 better fits the DNA end. The CDR3 runs 14 residues. The germline V gene has CDR1 MNHNS and CDR2 SASEGT. Here the CDR3 DNA reads TGTGCCAGCAGCGACGGGACAGGGGTTTACGAGCAGTACTTC. Translated: CASSDGTGVYEQYF.

As to this clonotype: A much larger clone sits a single nucleotide away, making a read error possible. The V call is TRBV12-3 or TRBV12-4, the J call TRBJ1-2; no clear D. The ends were cut back, 6 bases at V and 7 bases at J, with 9 bases in the middle. The CDR3 is 11 residues long. CDR3 in DNA: TGTGCCAGCAGGAGGGCCTGTGGCTACACCTTC. It is translated as CASRRACGYTF.

To note about this clonotype: A much larger clone is a single base away; this may be a read error. V gene TRBV27 combines with J gene TRBJ2-7; D could derive from TRBD1 or TRBD2 (5 bases each). The CDR3 has 16 amino acids. Trimming stripped 5 bases from V and 8 bases from J, with 25 bases between. CDR1 MNHEY and CDR2 SMNVEV come from the germline V gene (reference sequence). The CDR3 nucleotides are TGTGCCAGCAGTCCCCAAACTAGTGGATATTGGGGGAAGCAGTACTTC. Its protein is CASSPQTSGYWGKQYF.

The chain carries TRBV3-1 and TRBJ1-2; TRBD1 might be the D (5 bases). This CDR3 contains 13 residues. V dropped 1 base and J dropped 6 bases, with 9 bases sitting between them. CDR1 and CDR2 from the germline V gene are LGHDT and YNNKEL (reference sequence). DNA of the CDR3: TGTGCCAGCAGCCAAGGGGGGAATAATGGCTACACCTTC. It specifies CASSQGGNNGYTF.

The chain combines TRBV5-8 with TRBJ2-1; D is unresolved. CDR3 length: 15 residues. Trimming took 2 bases from V and 0 from J, leaving 9 bases between them. In germline, CDR1 is SGHTS, CDR2 YDEGEE. CDR3 DNA: TGTGCCAGCAGCTTCGCGGTGAGCTCCTACAATGAGCAGTTCTTC. The encoded protein is CASSFAVSSYNEQFF.